Sequencing of this T cell receptor (beta chain) was carried out in a study of early stage breast cancer tumors. Blood replicates held 0.5 ug DNA, tumor or normal breast about 1.5 ug, two each. Assay used: immunoSEQ multiplex PCR; TCRdb lists only in-frame clones, some missing. Of 20,000 to 25,000 clones listed, around 76% are singletons. The CDR3 extends over 17 amino acids. Germline V gene sequence: CDR1 SNHLY, CDR2 FYNNEI. Trimming removed 2 bases from V and 0 bases from J, with 13 bases in between. Comment on this clone: Its antigen is undetermined.

Study findings and constraints: Commonly generated sequences made up most enriched TCRB sequences shared between patients. Blood repertoires resembled normal breast more than tumor.

Sequencing used blood. This rearrangement joins TRBV2 to TRBJ2-2, with D uncertain. The receptor's source is a person between 55 and 70 years old with breast cancer. The CDR3: CASSEILAYANTGELFF. CDR3 DNA sequence: TGTGCCAGCAGTGAAATACTCGCGTACGCGAACACCGGGGAGCTGTTTTTT.